The 22 T cell receptor beta chains listed next were all sequenced from one sample in a study of CD8+ T cells in alopecia areata. Regarding treatment: oral pan-JAK inhibitor, 5-10 mg twice daily. Sequencing templates came from extracted RNA that was reverse transcribed into cDNA. Libraries were prepared by immunoSEQ multiplex PCR; TCRdb keeps only in-frame clonotypes and omits some of them. Here the sample spans 60,000 to 85,000 clones, approximately 64% being singletons. The specimen was CD8+ T cells sorted from blood, collected at week 24, from a patient treated with tofacitinib. The receptors derive from a human donor with alopecia areata.

This clone was seen many times. The chain recombines TRBV13 with TRBJ2-7, with D perhaps TRBD2 (5 bases). Germline V gene lookup returns CDR1 PRHDT and CDR2 FYEKMQ (reference sequence). V was trimmed by 6 bases and J by 4 bases, leaving 19 bases between them. The CDR3 consists of 15 residues. CDR3 protein: CASSEFGGPDYEQYF. The CDR3 bases are TGTGCCAGCAGTGAGTTTGGCGGGCCCGATTACGAGCAGTACTTC.

J is TRBJ2-7 and V is TRBV5-4; no clear D gene. Germline CDR1 is SGHNT and CDR2 is YYREEE (reference sequence). Trimming shortened V by 0 bases and J by 2 bases, and 9 bases separated the two germline ends. The CDR3 loop spans 14 amino acids. CDR3 in DNA: TGTGCCAGCAGCTTGGAAGGGTCGCCCTACGAGCAGTACTTC. It is translated as CASSLEGSPYEQYF.

The rearrangement links TRBV7-9 to TRBJ1-1, with a tentative D call TRBD1 (6 bases). The CDR3 spans 14 residues. Germline CDR1 reads SEHNR; CDR2 reads FQNEAQ (reference sequence). V lost 6 bases and J 1 base, leaving 12 bases between the germline ends. The CDR3 region has the DNA TGTGCCAGCAGATCTACAGGGCGGAACACTGAAGCTTTCTTT. Translated: CASRSTGRNTEAFF.

This clone was detected only a few times. The chain uses TRBV5-6 and TRBJ2-2; D uncertain. Germline CDR1 SGHDT, CDR2 YYEEEE. V lost 3 bases, J lost 1 base, and 4 bases lay in between. The CDR3 length is 13 residues. The CDR3 region is CASSYLNTGELFF. CDR3 coding DNA: TGTGCCAGCAGCTACCTGAACACCGGGGAGCTGTTTTTT.

This sequence joins TRBV7-9 and TRBJ2-1, with 8 bases identical to TRBD2. V trimming: 5 bases; J trimming: 9 bases; junction bases outside the gene matches: 12. The CDR3 is made up of 15 amino acids. Germline-derived CDR1 and CDR2 are SEHNR and FQNEAQ (reference sequence). The CDR3 loop reads CASSQERGTRGEQFF. The CDR3 DNA is TGTGCCAGCAGCCAGGAGCGGGGGACCCGGGGTGAGCAGTTCTTC.

The chain is built from TRBV4-3 and TRBJ1-2; 8 bases match TRBD1. Germline-derived CDR1 and CDR2 are LGHNA and YSLEER. Unmatched junction bases numbered 10, after V lost 2 bases and J lost 2 bases. There are 17 residues in the CDR3. The CDR3: CASSQFTRTGMNYGYTF. CDR3 nucleotides: TGCGCCAGCAGCCAATTCACCCGGACAGGGATGAACTATGGCTACACCTTC.

This clone has a single count. J is TRBJ2-1 and V is TRBV7-2; D not certain. The CDR3 contains 16 residues. The germline V and J ends were trimmed by 8 bases and 1 base, with 18 bases remaining between them. The germline gives CDR1 SGHTA, CDR2 FQGNSA. The CDR3 nucleotides read TGTGCCAGCTACCCTACGCCGGTCGGTTCCTACAATGAGCAGTTCTTC. This translates into CASYPTPVGSYNEQFF.

The J gene is TRBJ2-3, the V gene TRBV5-5; tentatively, D is TRBD1 or TRBD2 (5 bases each). Germline values: CDR1 SGHKS, CDR2 YYEKEE (reference sequence). The CDR3 covers 16 residues. Trimming removed 0 bases at V and 0 bases at J, with 11 bases between. The CDR3 protein is CASSLAEGISTDTQYF. The CDR3 DNA follows: TGTGCCAGCAGCTTGGCTGAGGGGATTAGCACAGATACGCAGTATTTT.

This clone was picked up one time. This chain uses TRBV27 with TRBJ2-3, with D tentatively TRBD2 (6 bases). CDR1 is MNHEY and CDR2 is SMNVEV in the germline V gene (reference sequence). This CDR3 has 19 amino acids. The V end was cut by 2 bases, the J end by 2 bases, with 23 bases between. CDR3 nucleotides: TGTGCCAGCAGTTTACCTCAAGGGGCAGCGGGCCTTCCCACAGATACGCAGTATTTT. Its translation is CASSLPQGAAGLPTDTQYF.

V usage is TRBV4-3 and J usage is TRBJ1-2, with D possibly TRBD1 on 6 matching bases. Germline V gives CDR1 LGHNA, CDR2 YSLEER. This CDR3 has 13 amino acids. V was trimmed by 1 base and J by 6 bases, leaving 9 bases between them. CDR3 sequence (DNA): TGCGCCAGCAGCCAAGGGAGGGGGGATGGCTACACCTTC. Translating it yields CASSQGRGDGYTF.

This chain links TRBV7-3 with TRBJ2-1, with 8 bases that match TRBD2. Germline trimming cut 5 bases from V and 8 bases from J; bases unmatched to any gene: 8. The CDR3 has 14 residues. CDR1 and CDR2 (germline): SGHTA, FQGTGA. In DNA form, the CDR3 reads TGTGCCAGCAGCCTTACGGGCGGGAGGTATGAGCAGTTCTTC. Translated: CASSLTGGRYEQFF. Complete variable domain (other parts from reference TRBV7-3 and TRBJ2-1): GAGVSQTPSNKVTEKGKYVELRCDPISGHTALYWYRQSLGQGPEFLIYFQGTGAADDSGLPNDRFFAVRPEGSVSTLKIQRTERGDSAVYLCASSLTGGRYEQFFGPGTRLTVL.

The chain employs TRBV7-3 and TRBJ2-3; 10 bases line up with TRBD2. V lost 4 bases, J lost 6 bases, and 4 bases stayed unmatched. The CDR3 is made up of 14 amino acids. Germline V gene data show CDR1 as SGHTA and CDR2 as FQGTGA. For the CDR3, the DNA is TGTGCCAGCAGCTCGCTAGCGGGAGTTGATACGCAGTATTTT. It translates to CASSSLAGVDTQYF.

The V and J genes are TRBV9 and TRBJ2-7, with D perhaps given as TRBD1 or TRBD2 (6 bases each). Germline CDR1 SGDLS, CDR2 YYNGEE. This CDR3 region has 14 residues. Trimming stripped 0 bases from V and 5 bases from J, with 12 bases between. In DNA, the CDR3 is TGTGCCAGCAGCGTAGGAGGGGGGCCCCACGAGCAGTACTTC. Translated, it gives CASSVGGGPHEQYF.

This clone was counted ten times or more. CDR3 nucleotides: TGTGCCAGTAGTACTCAACATAACACTGAAGCTTTCTTT. Translating gives CASSTQHNTEAFF. The chain employs TRBV19 and TRBJ1-1; D gene uncertain. The germline V gene has CDR1 LNHDA and CDR2 SQIVND (reference sequence). The CDR3 sequence is 13 residues long. Trimming took 4 bases from V and 2 from J, leaving 8 bases between them. The complete variable domain, with remaining parts taken from reference TRBV19 and TRBJ1-1, reads DGGITQSPKYLFRKEGQNVTLSCEQNLNHDAMYWYRQDPGQGLRLIYYSQIVNDFQKGDIAEGYSVSREKKESFPLTVTSAQKNPTAFYLCASSTQHNTEAFFGQGTRLTVV.

The chain has TRBV5-1 and TRBJ1-1, with 7 nucleotides matching TRBD1. Germline V gene sequence: CDR1 SGHRS, CDR2 YFSETQ. The CDR3 extends over 14 amino acids. V lost 4 bases to trimming and J lost 1 base; unmatched junction nucleotides: 4. CDR3 DNA sequence: TGCGCCAGCAGCACGGGACAGCCGAACACTGAAGCTTTCTTT. Protein product: CASSTGQPNTEAFF.

The chain uses TRBV7-6 and TRBJ2-3; TRBD2 aligns across 7 bases. Germline CDR1 and CDR2: SGHVS and FNYEAQ. J was trimmed by 2 bases and V by 5 bases; bases with no gene match: 13. CDR3 size: 17 residues. The CDR3 sequence is CASSLTLERGYTDTQYF. CDR3 bases: TGTGCCAGCAGCCTGACGTTAGAGCGGGGTTACACAGATACGCAGTATTTT. Full variable domain (outside the CDR3, taken from reference TRBV7-6 and TRBJ2-3): GAGVSQSPRYKVTKRGQDVALRCDPISGHVSLYWYRQALGQGPEFLTYFNYEAQQDKSGLPNDRFSAERPEGSISTLTIQRTEQRDSAMYRCASSLTLERGYTDTQYFGPGTRLTVL.

The CDR3 is CASSLWGQHYEQYF. The CDR3 DNA sequence: TGCGCCAGCAGCTTGTGGGGACAGCACTACGAGCAGTACTTC. This chain connects TRBV5-1 to TRBJ2-7; 7 positions match TRBD1. CDR1 is SGHRS and CDR2 is YFSETQ in the germline V gene. The trim removed 1 base at V and 3 bases at J, leaving 4 bases unmatched. The CDR3 runs 14 residues.

The V and J genes are TRBV27 and TRBJ2-7, with 7 bases that match TRBD2. CDR1 and CDR2 from the germline V gene are MNHEY and SMNVEV (reference sequence). V shed 5 bases, J shed 4 bases, and the junction held 14 bases outside the gene matches. The CDR3 runs 16 residues. DNA of the CDR3: TGTGCCAGCAGTCCCCTCCTGGGAGGGCCCTCGTACGAGCAGTACTTC. Translating it yields CASSPLLGGPSYEQYF.

The chain combines TRBV2 with TRBJ1-1, with D perhaps TRBD1 (5 bases). Germline values: CDR1 SNHLY, CDR2 FYNNEI. Trimming cost V 5 bases and J 1 base, with 11 bases left between them. CDR3 size: 14 residues. CDR3 protein: CASSSQGGNTEAFF. Here the CDR3 DNA reads TGTGCCAGCAGTTCCCAGGGTGGGAACACTGAAGCTTTCTTT.

Relative to its sample, this clone is medium-sized. The chain joins TRBV6-5 to TRBJ1-5; no firm D call. Trimming cost V 6 bases and J 6 bases, with 12 bases left between them. This CDR3 region has 13 residues. Germline V CDR1 and CDR2: MNHEY, SVGAGI. In DNA, the CDR3 is TGTGCCAGCAGCCCCAGCGAGACTCAGCCCCAGCATTTT. This sequence encodes CASSPSETQPQHF.

The V gene is TRBV6-5, the J gene TRBJ1-1, with D hard to call. Trimming took 3 bases from V and 1 from J, leaving 9 bases between them. CDR1 MNHEY and CDR2 SVGAGI come from the germline V gene. The CDR3 runs to 14 residues. CDR3 DNA sequence: TGTGCCAGCAGTTATATTGGCTGGAACACTGAAGCTTTCTTT. Amino acids: CASSYIGWNTEAFF.

V and J are TRBV27 and TRBJ2-3, with D maybe TRBD1 (5 bases). The ends were cut back, 7 bases at V and 3 bases at J, with 17 bases in the middle. Germline CDR1 and CDR2: MNHEY and SMNVEV (reference sequence). The CDR3 runs 15 residues. CDR3 loop: CASNLAWGGTDTQYF. DNA for the CDR3: TGTGCCAGCAATTTGGCTTGGGGCGGTACAGATACGCAGTATTTT.